This is a list of T cell receptor beta chains from one sample in a study of OX40 agonist ivuxolimab in advanced cancers. The protocol was immunoSEQ multiplex PCR, while the TCRdb copy is restricted to in-frame clones and leaves out a portion. This sample has approximately 31,000 clones, with approximately 88% found just once. Material: CD4+ or CD8+ T cells sorted from blood, obtained in a trial of the OX40 agonist ivuxolimab. The receptors were sampled from an adult with an advanced solid tumor such as melanoma, head and neck, liver or kidney cancer. Both conserved end residues are part of each CDR3. The D gene is left open where the match is weak. Not all rows give a size; the values are once, few, many and, for expanded clones, a class.

TRBV7-6,.,TRBJ2-2,.,CASSWAIGELFF,TGTGCCAGCAGCTGGGCGATCGGGGAGCTGTTTTTT
TRBV13,.,TRBJ2-1,.,CASSVTEARPNNEQFF,TGTGCCAGCAGTGTCACAGAGGCCCGGCCCAACAATGAGCAGTTCTTC
TRBV7-2,.,TRBJ1-6,.,CASSPKAGSSYNSPLHF,TGTGCCAGCAGCCCGAAGGCCGGGAGCTCCTATAATTCACCCCTCCACTTT
TRBV6-6,TRBD1,TRBJ2-7,.,CASRGQGEQYF,TGTGCCAGCAGAGGACAGGGCGAGCAGTACTTC
TRBV6-5,.,TRBJ1-2,few,CASSTGGAYGYTF,TGTGCCAGCAGTACCGGGGGGGCCTATGGCTACACCTTC
TRBV7-6,TRBD1,TRBJ2-5,.,CASSLNPGTVLRETQYF,TGTGCCAGCAGCTTAAATCCCGGGACAGTTCTCAGAGAGACCCAGTACTTC
TRBV27,TRBD2,TRBJ2-1,.,CASSPSGGARNEQFF,TGTGCCAGCAGTCCAAGCGGGGGGGCCAGAAATGAGCAGTTCTTC
TRBV6-1,TRBD1,TRBJ1-5,.,CAADRGNQPQHF,TGTGCCGCGGACAGGGGCAATCAGCCCCAGCATTTT
TRBV13,.,TRBJ2-3,.,CASSLTGESTDTQYF,TGTGCCAGCAGCTTGACGGGGGAGAGCACAGATACGCAGTATTTT
TRBV7-8,.,TRBJ2-7,.,CASSSRRAYEQYF,TGTGCCAGCAGCTCCCGCAGAGCCTACGAGCAGTACTTC
TRBV7-9,.,TRBJ2-7,.,CASSEAGYYEQYF,TGTGCCAGCAGCGAGGCGGGCTACTACGAGCAGTACTTC
TRBV4-3,.,TRBJ1-2,many,CASSQDRFEGRLPAYTF,TGCGCCAGCAGCCAAGATAGGTTTGAGGGGCGCCTGCCGGCGTACACCTTC
TRBV2,.,TRBJ2-5,.,CASSGGSGVETQYF,TGTGCCAGCAGTGGTGGTAGCGGTGTAGAGACCCAGTACTTC
TRBV9,.,TRBJ2-5,.,CASSGWEETQYF,TGTGCCAGCAGCGGATGGGAAGAGACCCAGTACTTC
TRBV11-2,TRBD2,TRBJ2-3,.,CASSPGGSGGNTDTQYF,TGTGCCAGCAGCCCTGGGGGGAGCGGGGGGAACACAGATACGCAGTATTTT
TRBV10-2,.,TRBJ2-2,.,CASSELQGYTGELFF,TGCGCCAGCAGTGAACTACAGGGTTACACCGGGGAGCTGTTTTTT
TRBV10-2,.,TRBJ2-3,few,CASTPRGLTDTQYF,TGCGCCAGCACTCCACGAGGCCTCACAGATACGCAGTATTTT
TRBV11-2,.,TRBJ1-2,.,CASSPTRIMTGGGYTF,TGTGCCAGCAGCCCTACCCGTATTATGACTGGGGGAGGCTACACCTTC
TRBV5-1,.,TRBJ2-6,.,CASSREFGGANVLTF,TGCGCCAGCAGCAGAGAGTTTGGTGGGGCCAACGTCCTGACTTTC
TRBV4-3,.,TRBJ2-3,.,CASSQEPAATDTQYF,TGCGCCAGCAGCCAAGAACCCGCGGCCACAGATACGCAGTATTTT
TRBV30,TRBD1,TRBJ1-2,.,CAYPGTGPGYTF,TGTGCCTATCCCGGGACAGGGCCCGGCTACACCTTC
TRBV4-3,.,TRBJ1-1,.,CASSLQPPGNTEAFF,TGCGCCAGCAGCCTGCAACCTCCAGGGAACACTGAAGCTTTCTTT
TRBV10-3,TRBD2,TRBJ2-3,.,CAISDAGGLDTQYF,TGTGCCATCAGTGACGCGGGGGGGCTCGATACGCAGTATTTT
TRBV27,.,TRBJ2-3,.,CASSSPFEGSTDTQYF,TGTGCCAGCAGCTCTCCTTTCGAGGGGAGCACAGATACGCAGTATTTT
TRBV21-1,.,TRBJ1-5,.,CASSEDIGQGRHQPQHF,TGTGCCAGCAGCGAAGATATAGGACAGGGGAGGCATCAGCCCCAGCATTTT
TRBV5-5,TRBD1,TRBJ1-2,.,CASSVSETGYGYTF,TGTGCCAGCAGCGTGTCAGAGACAGGGTATGGCTACACCTTC
TRBV10-3,.,TRBJ2-7,.,CAISEGSYEQYF,TGTGCCATCAGTGAAGGCTCCTACGAGCAGTACTTC
TRBV19,.,TRBJ1-1,.,CASNRQAMNTEAFF,TGTGCCAGTAACCGACAGGCCATGAACACTGAAGCTTTCTTT
TRBV6-5,.,TRBJ2-7,.,CASSYAYQTLTYEQYF,TGTGCCAGCAGTTACGCATACCAGACGCTTACCTACGAGCAGTACTTC
TRBV28,.,TRBJ2-7,.,CASSWAVSSYEQYF,TGTGCCAGCAGTTGGGCGGTTAGCTCCTACGAGCAGTACTTC
TRBV6-6,.,TRBJ2-7,.,CASSYSPDRSYEQYF,TGTGCCAGCAGTTACTCCCCTGACAGGTCCTACGAGCAGTACTTC
TRBV9,.,TRBJ2-1,.,CASSVDAGLDEQFF,TGTGCCAGCAGCGTAGATGCGGGGCTGGATGAGCAGTTCTTC
TRBV29-1,TRBD2,TRBJ2-7,.,CSVEGGTSNEQYF,TGCAGCGTTGAAGGAGGGACTAGCAACGAGCAGTACTTC
TRBV27,TRBD1,TRBJ1-2,once,CASSSSTTGTNGYTF,TGTGCCAGCAGTTCCTCGACGACAGGGACGAATGGCTACACCTTC
TRBV11-2,.,TRBJ2-7,.,CASSNAEYEQYF,TGTGCCAGCAGCAATGCAGAATACGAGCAGTACTTC
TRBV10-1,.,TRBJ2-7,.,CASSETNTGSYEQYF,TGCGCCAGCAGTGAGACGAACACAGGGTCCTACGAGCAGTACTTC
TRBV28,.,TRBJ1-4,.,CASTIGVSNEKLFF,TGTGCCAGCACAATAGGAGTCAGTAATGAAAAACTGTTTTTT
TRBV10-3,TRBD1,TRBJ1-5,.,CAISESADRGFNQPQHF,TGTGCCATCAGTGAGTCAGCGGACAGGGGTTTCAATCAGCCCCAGCATTTT
TRBV27,.,TRBJ1-6,.,CASSFNDSPLHF,TGTGCCAGCAGTTTTAACGACTCACCCCTCCACTTT
TRBV4-3,TRBD2,TRBJ2-5,.,CASSQATGLAVGEETQYF,TGCGCCAGCAGCCAAGCTACGGGACTAGCGGTGGGGGAAGAGACCCAGTACTTC
TRBV13,.,TRBJ2-7,once,CASSAAGNYEQYF,TGTGCCAGCAGTGCCGCAGGAAACTACGAGCAGTACTTC